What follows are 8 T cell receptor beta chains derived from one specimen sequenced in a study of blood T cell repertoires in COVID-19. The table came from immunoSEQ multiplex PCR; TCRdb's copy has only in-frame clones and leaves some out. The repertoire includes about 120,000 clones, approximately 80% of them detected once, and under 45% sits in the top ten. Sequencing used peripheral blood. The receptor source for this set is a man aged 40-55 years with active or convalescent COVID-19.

CDR3 nucleotides: TGTGCCAGCAGTGCCCTAAATAGCAACTATGGCTACACCTTC. Encoded protein: CASSALNSNYGYTF. The V and J genes are TRBV25-1 and TRBJ1-2; D not resolved. The CDR3 runs to 14 residues. V lost 4 bases, J lost 2 bases, and 11 bases lay in between. Germline assignment: CDR1 MGHDK and CDR2 SYGVNS.

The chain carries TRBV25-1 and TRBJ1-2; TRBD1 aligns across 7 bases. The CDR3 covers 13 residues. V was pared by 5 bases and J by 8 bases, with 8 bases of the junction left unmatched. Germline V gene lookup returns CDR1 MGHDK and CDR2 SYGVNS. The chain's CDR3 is CASSPRDSDGYTF. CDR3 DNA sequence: TGTGCCAGCAGTCCGCGGGACAGCGACGGCTACACCTTC.

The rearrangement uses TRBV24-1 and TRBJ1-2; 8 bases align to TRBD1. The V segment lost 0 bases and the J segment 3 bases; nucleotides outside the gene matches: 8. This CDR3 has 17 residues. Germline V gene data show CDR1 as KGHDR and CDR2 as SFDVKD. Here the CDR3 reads CATSDLMPQTGDYGYTF. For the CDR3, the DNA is TGTGCCACCAGTGATTTGATGCCCCAGACAGGGGACTATGGCTACACCTTC.

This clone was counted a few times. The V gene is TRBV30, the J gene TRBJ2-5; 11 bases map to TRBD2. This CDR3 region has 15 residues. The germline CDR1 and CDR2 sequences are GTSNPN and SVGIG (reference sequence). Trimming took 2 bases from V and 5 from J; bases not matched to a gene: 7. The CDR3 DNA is TGTGCCTGGAGTAATAGCGGGGGGGCCGCGGAGACCCAGTACTTC. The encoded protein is CAWSNSGGAAETQYF.

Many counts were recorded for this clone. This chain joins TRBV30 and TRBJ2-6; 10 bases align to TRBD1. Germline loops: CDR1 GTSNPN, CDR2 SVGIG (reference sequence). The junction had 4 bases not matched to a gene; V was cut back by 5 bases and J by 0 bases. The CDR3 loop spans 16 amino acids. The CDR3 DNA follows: TGTGCCTGGTGGGACAGGGGCCTCTCTGGGGCCAACGTCCTGACTTTC. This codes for CAWWDRGLSGANVLTF.

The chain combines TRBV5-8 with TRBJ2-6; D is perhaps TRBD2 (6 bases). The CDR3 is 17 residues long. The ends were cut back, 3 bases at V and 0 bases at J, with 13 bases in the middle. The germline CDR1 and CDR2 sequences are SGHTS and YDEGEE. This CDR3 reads CASSWERGGSGANVLTF. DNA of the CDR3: TGTGCCAGCAGCTGGGAAAGGGGAGGCTCTGGGGCCAACGTCCTGACTTTC.

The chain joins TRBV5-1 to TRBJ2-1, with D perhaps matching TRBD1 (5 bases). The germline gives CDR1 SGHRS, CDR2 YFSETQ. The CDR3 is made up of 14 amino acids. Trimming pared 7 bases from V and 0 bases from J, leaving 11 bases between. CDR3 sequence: CASAQGDSYNEQFF. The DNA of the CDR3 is TGCGCCAGCGCTCAGGGTGACTCCTACAATGAGCAGTTCTTC.

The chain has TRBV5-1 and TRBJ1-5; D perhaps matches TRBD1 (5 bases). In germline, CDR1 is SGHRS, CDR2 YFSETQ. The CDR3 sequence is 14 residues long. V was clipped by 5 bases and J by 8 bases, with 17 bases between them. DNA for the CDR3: TGCGCCAGCAGAGTCAGTGGAGGGGTTGAGCCCCAGCATTTT. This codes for CASRVSGGVEPQHF.